These 32 T cell receptor beta chains were all obtained from the same sample, sequenced in a study of Ad26.COV2.S vaccination and SARS-CoV-2 variants. Treatment noted: roughly 19 received Ad26.COV2.S at low or high dose, single or two shots; about 5 received placebo; per-sample allocation not given. Specimen acquisition occurred on day 63 following the initial vaccine or placebo injection. Assay used: immunoSEQ multiplex PCR; TCRdb lists only in-frame clones, some missing. The data hold about 370,000 clones, with 75% to 90% observed a single time. The sample here was peripheral blood, taken in a trial of Ad26.COV2.S vaccine versus placebo. The receptors shown here come from a person aged 18-60 years who received the Ad26.COV2.S COVID-19 vaccine or a placebo.

The V and J genes are TRBV5-6 and TRBJ1-6; TRBD1 might be the D (6 bases). The CDR3 is 13 residues long. Per the germline V gene, CDR1 is SGHDT and CDR2 is YYEEEE. The V end was cut by 2 bases, the J end by 6 bases, with 6 bases between. CDR3 in amino acids: CASSLQGNSPLHF. CDR3 DNA sequence: TGTGCCAGCAGCTTACAGGGTAATTCACCCCTCCACTTT.

This clone was counted a single time. The V call is TRBV4-2, the J call TRBJ1-1; D might be TRBD1 (5 bases). Trimming took off 1 base at V and 1 base at J, with 16 bases between the two ends. This CDR3 contains 17 residues. The germline gives CDR1 LGHNA, CDR2 YNFKEQ. The CDR3 protein is CASSQVLPGGSNTEAFF. The CDR3 coding sequence is TGTGCCAGCAGCCAAGTTCTTCCGGGGGGATCGAACACTGAAGCTTTCTTT.

There are a few counts of this clone. V gene TRBV6-1 combines with J gene TRBJ1-2; no clear D. Trimming removed 4 bases from V and 0 bases from J, with 18 bases in between. Germline assignment: CDR1 MNHNS and CDR2 SASEGT. This CDR3 contains 17 residues. This CDR3 reads CASSGKKLGVANYGYTF. The CDR3, as DNA: TGTGCCAGCAGTGGAAAAAAACTGGGAGTAGCTAACTATGGCTACACCTTC.

V and J are TRBV7-9 and TRBJ1-5; the D is unclear. Germline V gene sequence: CDR1 SEHNR, CDR2 FQNEAQ (reference sequence). This CDR3 is 13 amino acids long. V was trimmed by 6 bases and J by 4 bases, leaving 10 bases between them. The CDR3 DNA is TGTGCCAGCAGTGGAACAGAAAATCAGCCCCAGCATTTT. This gives the protein CASSGTENQPQHF.

J is TRBJ2-1 and V is TRBV4-1, with 8 bases matching TRBD1. From germline, CDR1 is MGHRA and CDR2 YSYEKL. The CDR3 is 15 residues long. V dropped 6 bases and J dropped 7; count of bases not matched to a gene: 11. The CDR3: CASRATGTGDNEQFF. The CDR3 region has the DNA TGCGCCAGCAGGGCGACCGGGACAGGTGATAATGAGCAGTTCTTC.

This chain joins TRBV19 and TRBJ1-1, with D unresolved. CDR1 and CDR2 from the germline V gene are LNHDA and SQIVND (reference sequence). This CDR3 region has 13 residues. V was clipped by 7 bases and J by 1 base, with 10 bases between them. The CDR3 bases are TGTGCCAGTACCCCTTCTTCGAACACTGAAGCTTTCTTT. It encodes CASTPSSNTEAFF.

The chain links TRBV5-4 to TRBJ2-7; the match to TRBD1 covers 8 bases. Germline-derived CDR1 and CDR2 are SGHNT and YYREEE (reference sequence). The ends lost 4 bases at V and 5 bases at J; junction bases unmatched: 8. This CDR3 is built from 14 residues. CDR3 nucleotide sequence: TGTGCCAGCAGCCTTCGGACAGGGAAAGACGAGCAGTACTTC. This codes for CASSLRTGKDEQYF.

The chain links TRBV5-1 to TRBJ2-2; either TRBD1 or TRBD2 may fit D (7 bases each). CDR1 and CDR2 (germline): SGHRS, YFSETQ. The V and J ends lost 6 bases and 5 bases respectively, with 17 bases between them. The CDR3 is 15 residues long. Written as DNA, the CDR3 is TGCGCCAGCAAGACTCGACAGGGAGGGACCGGGGAGCTGTTTTTT. Translating gives CASKTRQGGTGELFF.

V is TRBV12-5 and J is TRBJ1-2; unclear D gene. The CDR3 sequence is 14 residues long. Between the trimmed V and J ends, which lost 0 bases and 6 bases, there was a span of 11 bases. Looked up from germline, CDR1 is LGHNT and CDR2 is FRNRAP. DNA of the CDR3: TGTGCTAGTGGTTTGGTTGGAGCAAGTGATGGCTACACCTTC. Translating gives CASGLVGASDGYTF. Complete variable domain (other parts from reference TRBV12-5 and TRBJ1-2): DARVTQTPRHKVTEMGQEVTMRCQPILGHNTVFWYRQTMMQGLELLAYFRNRAPLDDSGMPKDRFSAEMPDATLATLKIQPSEPRDSAVYFCASGLVGASDGYTFGSGTRLTVV.

The chain combines TRBV4-2 with TRBJ2-5; 14 bases line up with TRBD2. V was pared by 3 bases and J by 4 bases, with 1 base of the junction left unmatched. Germline CDR1 is LGHNA and CDR2 is YNFKEQ. The CDR3 has 15 residues. As DNA, the CDR3 is TGTGCCAGCAGCCACGGACTAGCGGGGGGAGAGACCCAGTACTTC. Translating it yields CASSHGLAGGETQYF.

The chain has TRBV6-4 and TRBJ1-1; 9 nucleotides align to TRBD1. V shed 0 bases, J shed 3 bases, and the junction held 2 bases outside the gene matches. CDR3 length: 15 residues. Per germline, CDR1 MRHNA and CDR2 SNTAGT. The CDR3 sequence is CASSDSGQGDTEAFF. CDR3 coding DNA: TGTGCCAGCAGTGACTCGGGACAGGGCGACACTGAAGCTTTCTTT.

The rearrangement uses TRBV7-9 and TRBJ1-4; no reliable D call. Germline CDR1 SEHNR, CDR2 FQNEAQ (reference sequence). The CDR3 has 15 amino acids. V was clipped by 1 base and J by 4 bases, with 10 bases between them. The CDR3 nucleotides read TGTGCCAGCAGCTTAGGATCGAGGGTTAATGAAAAACTGTTTTTT. Translating it yields CASSLGSRVNEKLFF.

The J gene is TRBJ1-2, the V gene TRBV4-3; the match to TRBD1 covers 8 bases. V lost 1 base and J lost 2; bases outside the gene matches: 3. In germline, CDR1 is LGHNA, CDR2 YSLEER. The CDR3 extends over 15 amino acids. The CDR3: CASSQVQGANYGYTF. In nucleotides, the CDR3 is TGCGCCAGCAGCCAAGTCCAGGGGGCGAACTATGGCTACACCTTC.

This clone has a handful of counts. The chain carries TRBV5-1 and TRBJ2-7; no firm D call. Trimming took 0 bases from V and 5 from J, leaving 9 bases between them. The germline V gene has CDR1 SGHRS and CDR2 YFSETQ. This CDR3 is 13 amino acids long. The chain's CDR3 is CASSLVSADEQYF. The CDR3 region has the DNA TGCGCCAGCAGCTTGGTATCGGCAGACGAGCAGTACTTC.

This clone was seen a single time. The chain uses TRBV27 and TRBJ2-7; 9 bases agree with TRBD1. The CDR3 extends over 15 amino acids. The germline gives CDR1 MNHEY, CDR2 SMNVEV (reference sequence). With 5 bases clipped from V and 2 bases from J, the junction kept 7 bases outside the gene matches. The CDR3 protein is CASSPTGGSTYEQYF. In nucleotides, the CDR3 is TGTGCCAGCAGTCCAACAGGGGGCTCGACCTACGAGCAGTACTTC.

This clone appeared a single time. J is TRBJ2-5 and V is TRBV2; D remains unclear. Germline CDR1 SNHLY, CDR2 FYNNEI. This CDR3 contains 15 residues. Trimming took off 6 bases at V and 5 bases at J, with 19 bases between the two ends. CDR3 residues: CASRLRRLDGETQYF. CDR3 bases: TGTGCCAGCAGGCTCCGGAGACTCGACGGGGAGACCCAGTACTTC.

This clone is a singleton in its sample. V and J are TRBV7-9 and TRBJ2-7; D may match TRBD1 or TRBD2 (5 bases each). Trimming pared 1 base from V and 7 bases from J, leaving 11 bases between. CDR3 length: 13 residues. Germline assignment: CDR1 SEHNR and CDR2 FQNEAQ (reference sequence). The CDR3 nucleotides read TGTGCCAGCAGCTTAGTCGGGGACGGGGAGCAGTACTTC. It codes for CASSLVGDGEQYF.

This chain uses TRBV5-1 with TRBJ1-2, with D possibly matching TRBD1 (6 bases). The CDR3 has 15 amino acids. Germline-derived CDR1 and CDR2 are SGHRS and YFSETQ. The V and J ends lost 5 bases and 8 bases respectively, with 22 bases between them. In DNA, the CDR3 is TGCGCCAGCAGTTCTAGCCGGGACATCCTAGACGGCTACACCTTC. It yields the protein CASSSSRDILDGYTF.

This chain joins TRBV21-1 and TRBJ1-2. TRBV21-1 is classified as a pseudogene. The CDR3 length is 17 residues. CDR3 protein: CASSKSKGRRANYGYTF. CDR3 in DNA: TGTGCCAGCAGCAAAAGCAAAGGGCGGAGGGCTAACTATGGCTACACCTTC.

The rearrangement links TRBV6-2 or TRBV6-3 to TRBJ2-7; D is unclear. Germline values: CDR1 MNHEY, CDR2 SVGEGT. Deletions cut 4 bases from V and 0 bases from J, with 10 bases between. The CDR3 contains 14 residues. CDR3 sequence (DNA): TGTGCCAGCAGTTCCCAGCCTCGCTCCTACGAGCAGTACTTC. This codes for CASSSQPRSYEQYF.

The chain joins TRBV28 to TRBJ2-7; TRBD2 matches 7 bases. The CDR3 runs 14 residues. Per the germline V gene, CDR1 is MDHEN and CDR2 is SYDVKM. The V segment lost 2 bases and the J segment 2 bases; nucleotides outside the gene matches: 3. Written as DNA, the CDR3 is TGTGCCAGCAGTTTACCACTAGCGACCTACGAGCAGTACTTC. It translates to CASSLPLATYEQYF.

The chain is built from TRBV3-1 (or the pseudogene TRBV3-2) and TRBJ1-1; D may be TRBD1 (5 bases). This CDR3 contains 13 residues. The germline V and J ends were trimmed by 6 bases and 4 bases, with 12 bases remaining between them. Per germline, CDR1 LGHDT and CDR2 YNNKEL (reference sequence). The CDR3 protein is CASRRVGGTEAFF. The CDR3 bases are TGTGCCAGCAGACGCGTGGGGGGCACTGAAGCTTTCTTT.

This clone appeared a few times. This chain links TRBV5-1 with TRBJ1-5; D call uncertain. Trimming cost V 0 bases and J 1 base, with 8 bases left between them. Germline CDR1 is SGHRS and CDR2 is YFSETQ. The CDR3 sequence is 15 residues long. This CDR3 is CASSLDFSSNQPQHF. Written as DNA, the CDR3 is TGCGCCAGCAGCTTGGATTTCTCAAGCAATCAGCCCCAGCATTTT.

V and J are TRBV6-6 and TRBJ1-1; 7 nucleotides align to TRBD1. Germline V lookup: CDR1 MNHNY, CDR2 SVGAGI (reference sequence). The CDR3 has 13 amino acids. Losses at the gene ends were 6 bases for V and 2 bases for J; bases not matched to a gene: 3. CDR3 bases: TGTGCCAGCAGACGGGACAGCAACACTGAAGCTTTCTTT. Amino acid sequence: CASRRDSNTEAFF.

This clone was detected only once. The V and J genes are TRBV7-2 and TRBJ2-3; TRBD2 matches 9 bases. This CDR3 is built from 15 residues. The trim removed 3 bases at V and 4 bases at J, leaving 5 bases unmatched. Germline V gene data show CDR1 as SGHTA and CDR2 as FQGNSA. CDR3 nucleotides: TGTGCCAGCAGCTTTGGCGGGGGGGACGCAGATACGCAGTATTTT. Translation gives CASSFGGGDADTQYF.

The J gene is TRBJ2-7, the V gene TRBV9; 13 nucleotides match TRBD2. Germline CDR1 and CDR2: SGDLS and YYNGEE. The V segment lost 3 bases and the J segment 3 bases; nucleotides outside the gene matches: 3. The CDR3 is 15 residues long. CDR3 sequence reads: CASSAGTSGVYEQYF. In nucleotides, the CDR3 is TGTGCCAGCAGCGCCGGGACTAGCGGGGTCTACGAGCAGTACTTC.

The J gene is TRBJ2-5, the V gene TRBV10-3, with TRBD1 identical over 7 bases. With V trimmed by 7 bases and J by 9 bases, 11 bases remained unmatched. This CDR3 is 13 amino acids long. CDR1 and CDR2 from the germline V gene are ENHRY and SYGVKD. The CDR3: CAIKGAGGGAQYF. Here the CDR3 DNA reads TGTGCCATCAAGGGGGCTGGCGGTGGGGCCCAGTACTTC.

The rearrangement joins TRBV11-2 to TRBJ2-3; D possibly uses TRBD1 or TRBD2 (7 bases each). The germline CDR1 and CDR2 sequences are SGHAT and FQNNGV. This CDR3 has 14 residues. V was pared by 11 bases and J by 4 bases, with 19 bases between. CDR3 protein: CAVRGEGGADTQYF. CDR3 nucleotide sequence: TGTGCCGTCAGGGGGGAGGGTGGCGCAGATACGCAGTATTTT.

The chain uses TRBV6-1 and TRBJ2-7; D remains ambiguous. The germline V gene has CDR1 MNHNS and CDR2 SASEGT. The ends were cut back, 1 base at V and 4 bases at J, with 5 bases in the middle. The CDR3 consists of 12 residues. The DNA for the CDR3 is TGTGCCAGCAGTGAAGTGCCTTACGAGCAGTACTTC. This sequence encodes CASSEVPYEQYF.

Comments on this clone: With a much larger clone just one base away, this may be a read error. CDR3 amino acids: CASSLVQDYGYTF. CDR3 coding DNA: TGCGCCAGCAGCTTGGTACAGGACTATGGCTACACCTTC. The genes are TRBV5-1 and TRBJ1-2, with TRBD1 as a possible D gene (5 bases). Germline CDR1 and CDR2: SGHRS and YFSETQ. The CDR3 totals 13 residues. Trimming stripped 0 bases from V and 3 bases from J, with 6 bases between.

A single count supports this clone. The rearrangement joins TRBV10-1 to TRBJ1-2, with 8 bases that match TRBD1. CDR3 size: 13 residues. Germline V CDR1 and CDR2: WNHNN, SYGVQD (reference sequence). V lost 2 bases, J lost 5 bases, and 1 base stayed unmatched. The CDR3 bases are TGCGCCAGCAGTGAGACAGGGGGTTATGGCTACACCTTC. Residues: CASSETGGYGYTF.

This chain connects TRBV11-2 to TRBJ1-1; D possibly corresponds to TRBD1 (6 bases). The CDR3 sequence is 18 residues long. CDR1 is SGHAT, CDR2 FQNNGV, per germline. Trimming removed 2 bases at V and 3 bases at J, with 22 bases between. The CDR3 here is CASSLRRFGRGGDTEAFF. The CDR3 region has the DNA TGTGCCAGCAGCTTACGCCGCTTCGGACGAGGGGGGGACACTGAAGCTTTCTTT. The full variable domain, rest sourced from reference TRBV11-2 and TRBJ1-1, is EAGVAQSPRYKIIEKRQSVAFWCNPISGHATLYWYQQILGQGPKLLIQFQNNGVVDDSQLPKDRFSAERLKGVDSTLKIQPAKLEDSAVYLCASSLRRFGRGGDTEAFFGQGTRLTVV.